Listed here are 24 T cell receptor beta chains from one sample, sequenced in a study of T-cell memory formation after mild COVID-19. TCRdb re-derived calls from the 5' RACE reads in MiXCR, one entry per CDR3 protein. In the table there are 350,000 to 500,000 distinct CDR3 sequences, around 17% of which are singletons. The sequenced material came from PBMCs or a T cell subset sorted from them (not recorded which). The source of these receptors is a young man who had mild COVID-19 (a few samples of this study predate the infection). Cell type and time point are not known.

This clonotype was observed at least ten times. This chain links TRBV20-1 with TRBJ2-3; TRBD1 agrees at 8 bases. The CDR3 spans 15 residues. Trimming took 3 bases from V and 6 from J; bases not matched to a gene: 11. The germline V gene has CDR1 DFQATT and CDR2 SNEGSKA (reference sequence). CDR3 amino acids: CSASSPGRGPDTQYF. The CDR3 DNA is TGCAGTGCTAGTTCCCCGGGCAGGGGGCCGGATACGCAGTATTTT.

This sequence joins TRBV19 and TRBJ2-1; 8 bases agree with TRBD2. Germline CDR1 reads LNHDA; CDR2 reads SQIVND (reference sequence). This CDR3 has 15 residues. J lost 7 bases, V lost 6 bases, and 11 bases had no gene match. The CDR3 spells CASSRGAGGFNEQFF. CDR3 in DNA: TGTGCCAGTAGCAGAGGCGCGGGGGGTTTTAATGAGCAGTTCTTC.

The table lists this clonotype with a few counts. The rearrangement uses TRBV5-5 and TRBJ2-7; 7 nucleotides align to TRBD1. Looked up from germline, CDR1 is SGHKS and CDR2 is YYEKEE (reference sequence). The J segment lost 2 bases and the V segment lost 6 bases, leaving 5 bases of the junction unmatched. This CDR3 comprises 13 residues. The CDR3 DNA sequence: TGTGCCAGCAACAGGGGCGAAACCTACGAGCAGTACGTC. It is translated as CASNRGETYEQYV.

This clonotype was seen a handful of times. The chain joins TRBV20-1 to TRBJ2-2; 10 bases match TRBD2. Germline V gene sequence: CDR1 DFQATT, CDR2 SNEGSKA (reference sequence). The CDR3 is 17 residues long. Germline trimming cut 3 bases from V and 6 bases from J; bases unmatched to any gene: 13. The DNA of the CDR3 is TGCAGTGCTAGTGTTAGCCCAAGCGGGGGGGCCCCCGGGGAGCTGTTTTTT. Amino acid sequence: CSASVSPSGGAPGELFF.

This chain joins TRBV20-1 and TRBJ2-5; D unresolved. This CDR3 contains 14 residues. CDR1 and CDR2 from the germline V gene are DFQATT and SNEGSKA (reference sequence). The ends were cut back, 0 bases at V and 5 bases at J, with 13 bases in the middle. The CDR3 spells CSAREFTGLETQYF. As DNA, the CDR3 is TGCAGTGCTAGAGAGTTCACCGGGCTGGAGACCCAGTACTTC.

The chain joins TRBV12-3 or TRBV12-4 to TRBJ2-7; TRBD1 matches at 8 bases. The CDR3 has 14 amino acids. Trimming removed 5 bases from V and 2 bases from J; junction bases left unmatched: 5. The CDR3 loop is CASSPTGQAYEQYF. CDR3 DNA sequence: TGTGCCAGCAGTCCGACGGGACAGGCCTACGAGCAGTACTTC.

The rearrangement links TRBV4-1 to TRBJ2-3; D unclear. This CDR3 region has 16 residues. V dropped 1 base and J dropped 5 bases, with 16 bases sitting between them. Germline-derived CDR1 and CDR2 are MGHRA and YSYEKL. CDR3 amino acids: CASSQGPAGPGDTQYF. CDR3 in DNA: TGCGCCAGCAGCCAAGGCCCCGCTGGGCCCGGAGATACGCAGTATTTT.

This clonotype was seen a few times. The J gene is TRBJ2-1, the V gene TRBV15; 7 positions agree with TRBD1. Germline V CDR1 and CDR2: LNHNV, YYDKDF (reference sequence). Trimming at V came to 3 bases and at J to 2 bases, leaving 7 bases not matched to a gene. The length of the CDR3 is 16 residues. CDR3: CATSRARTGTYNEQFF. The CDR3 nucleotides read TGTGCCACCAGCAGGGCTCGGACAGGCACCTACAATGAGCAGTTCTTC.

This clonotype has just a few counts. The V gene is TRBV20-1, the J gene TRBJ1-4; D is unresolved. Germline V gives CDR1 DFQATT, CDR2 SNEGSKA (reference sequence). V was clipped by 5 bases and J by 6 bases, with 16 bases between them. This CDR3 has 14 amino acids. The CDR3 region is CSAAHGPWDEKLFF. In nucleotides, the CDR3 is TGCAGTGCTGCCCATGGGCCCTGGGATGAAAAACTGTTTTTT.

The chain is built from TRBV7-6 and TRBJ2-7; perhaps TRBD2 as D (5 bases). The V end was cut by 5 bases, the J end by 0 bases, with 14 bases between. There are 15 residues in the CDR3. CDR1 and CDR2 (germline): SGHVS, FNYEAQ. CDR3 sequence (DNA): TGTGCCAGCAGCCCTGAGGGCTCGAGCTCCTACGAGCAGTACTTC. It encodes CASSPEGSSSYEQYF.

The chain uses TRBV2 and TRBJ2-5, with D hard to call. This CDR3 is built from 13 residues. Trimming took off 3 bases at V and 5 bases at J, with 10 bases between the two ends. Germline-derived CDR1 and CDR2 are SNHLY and FYNNEI. The CDR3 DNA is TGTGCCAGCAGTGAGCCACCCGGGGAGACCCAGTACTTC. Translating gives CASSEPPGETQYF. Together with reference TRBV2 and TRBJ2-5, the CDR3 gives the full variable domain: EPEVTQTPSHQVTQMGQEVILRCVPISNHLYFYWYRQILGQKVEFLVSFYNNEISEKSEIFDDQFSVERPDGSNFTLKIRSTKLEDSAMYFCASSEPPGETQYFGPGTRLLVL.

This clonotype was detected a few times. The CDR3 DNA reads TGTGCCAGCAGCCGAGAGAGGGAGACCCAGTACTTC. It is translated as CASSRERETQYF. The chain combines TRBV7-8 with TRBJ2-5; D uncertain. Germline assignment: CDR1 SGHVS and CDR2 FQNEAQ. CDR3 length: 12 residues. Trimming stripped 5 bases from V and 5 bases from J, with 9 bases between.

This clonotype was counted many times. DNA for the CDR3: TGTGCCAGCAAACCGGCACCGGCGGGAAGCTATGGCTACACCTTC. Translation: CASKPAPAGSYGYTF. This chain links TRBV12-3 or TRBV12-4 with TRBJ1-2, with D unclear. V dropped 7 bases and J dropped 4 bases, with 19 bases sitting between them. The CDR3 is 15 residues long.

The rearrangement links TRBV15 to TRBJ2-7; D possibly corresponds to TRBD2 (6 bases). The length of the CDR3 is 13 residues. Germline V lookup: CDR1 LNHNV, CDR2 YYDKDF (reference sequence). V was trimmed by 8 bases and J by 0 bases, leaving 11 bases between them. The CDR3 DNA follows: TGTGCCACCCGGGGGTTGGTCTCCTACGAGCAGTACTTC. This codes for CATRGLVSYEQYF.

The gene calls are TRBV6-2 or TRBV6-3 and TRBJ1-1; D is unclear. Germline CDR1 reads MNHEY; CDR2 reads SVGEGT. V gave up 7 bases and J gave up 4 bases, with 13 bases separating them. The CDR3 covers 13 residues. The CDR3: CASIPLFGTEAFF. CDR3 nucleotides: TGTGCCAGCATCCCGTTGTTCGGCACTGAAGCTTTCTTT.

The sample holds many counts of this clonotype. The rearrangement links TRBV2 to TRBJ1-6; a possible D gene is TRBD1 (6 bases). Germline V lookup: CDR1 SNHLY, CDR2 FYNNEI. The CDR3 is 15 amino acids. Trimming pared 6 bases from V and 9 bases from J, leaving 18 bases between. This CDR3 reads CASRDYRDRGSPLHF. CDR3 nucleotides: TGTGCCAGCAGGGACTACAGGGACCGGGGTTCACCCCTCCACTTT. Full variable domain (missing parts from reference TRBV2 and TRBJ1-6): EPEVTQTPSHQVTQMGQEVILRCVPISNHLYFYWYRQILGQKVEFLVSFYNNEISEKSEIFDDQFSVERPDGSNFTLKIRSTKLEDSAMYFCASRDYRDRGSPLHFGNGTRLTVT.

This sequence joins TRBV3-1 and TRBJ2-5; 7 bases are a match to TRBD2. The germline V gene has CDR1 LGHDT and CDR2 YNNKEL (reference sequence). CDR3 length equals 16 residues. V shed 1 base, J shed 2 bases, and the junction held 7 bases outside the gene matches. The CDR3 sequence is CASSQALRGEQETQYF. CDR3 DNA: TGTGCCAGCAGCCAAGCGCTCCGGGGGGAACAAGAGACCCAGTACTTC.

J is TRBJ2-7 and V is TRBV19; perhaps TRBD2 as D (5 bases). Trimming left V 3 bases short and J 3 bases short, with 12 bases between. Germline V gene sequence: CDR1 LNHDA, CDR2 SQIVND (reference sequence). CDR3 length equals 14 residues. CDR3 sequence: CASSMDLMNYEQYF. CDR3 sequence (DNA): TGTGCCAGTAGTATGGACTTGATGAACTACGAGCAGTACTTC.

The chain uses TRBV7-2 and TRBJ2-4; D ambiguous. The CDR3 extends over 15 amino acids. The germline V and J ends were trimmed by 5 bases and 6 bases, with 17 bases remaining between them. Germline CDR1 is SGHTA and CDR2 is FQGNSA. CDR3 sequence reads: CASSLLGPRGNIQYF. Written as DNA, the CDR3 is TGTGCCAGCAGCCTGCTTGGGCCTCGCGGAAACATTCAGTACTTC. Complete variable domain (other parts from reference TRBV7-2 and TRBJ2-4): GAGVSQSPSNKVTEKGKDVELRCDPISGHTALYWYRQSLGQGLEFLIYFQGNSAPDKSGLPSDRFSAERTGGSVSTLTIQRTQQEDSAVYLCASSLLGPRGNIQYFGAGTRLSVL.

This clonotype was counted only a few times. The chain links TRBV5-1 to TRBJ1-5; D not resolved. CDR3 size: 15 residues. Trimming took off 4 bases at V and 2 bases at J, with 13 bases between the two ends. Germline-derived CDR1 and CDR2 are SGHRS and YFSETQ. The CDR3 DNA sequence: TGCGCCAGCAGCGTAGCGGGGAACGGCAATCAGCCCCAGCATTTT. Encoded protein: CASSVAGNGNQPQHF.

This clonotype was counted at least ten times. This chain links TRBV9 with TRBJ1-1; tentatively, D is TRBD1 (6 bases). CDR1 and CDR2 (germline): SGDLS, YYNGEE. This CDR3 is built from 13 residues. V was pared by 4 bases and J by 6 bases, with 13 bases between. The CDR3 region is CASSKGGGPEAFF. DNA for the CDR3: TGTGCCAGCAGCAAAGGGGGGGGCCCTGAAGCTTTCTTT.

V gene TRBV7-2 combines with J gene TRBJ1-1; D remains unclear. The CDR3 has 9 residues. V lost 8 bases to trimming and J lost 10 bases, with 8 bases between them. Germline CDR1 is SGHTA and CDR2 is FQGNSA. The CDR3 bases are TGTGCCAGCCGCCGAGGAGCTTTCTTT. Amino acid sequence: CASRRGAFF.

The chain carries TRBV4-3 and TRBJ2-3, with TRBD1 matching 10 bases. This CDR3 has 15 amino acids. CDR1 and CDR2 from the germline V gene are LGHNA and YSLEER. The ends lost 4 bases at V and 6 bases at J; junction bases unmatched: 7. The CDR3 loop reads CASSRRDRGEDTQYF. The CDR3, as DNA: TGCGCCAGCAGCCGTAGGGACAGGGGCGAGGATACGCAGTATTTT.

A few counts support this clonotype. The V and J genes are TRBV5-1 and TRBJ1-1; TRBD1 aligns across 9 bases. The CDR3 runs to 14 residues. The trim removed 4 bases at V and 6 bases at J, leaving 7 bases unmatched. The germline gives CDR1 SGHRS, CDR2 YFSETQ. Here the CDR3 reads CASSNGQGNSEAFF. CDR3 coding DNA: TGCGCCAGCAGCAACGGACAGGGGAATTCTGAAGCTTTCTTT.